Presented here are 27 T cell receptor beta chains from one specimen sequenced in a study of T cell repertoires and HLA-DP antigens. Profiled with immunoSEQ multiplex PCR; TCRdb holds only in-frame clones, not every one. The sample contains about 89,000 clones, 86% of which appear only once. Antigen specificity for these receptors is unknown. The sequenced material came from CD4+ T cells from PBMCs. All receptors come from a man in his fifties or sixties in good health and CMV-seronegative.

DNA for the CDR3: TGTGCCATCAGTCCACCCGGGACAGGGAACAACAATGAGCAGTTCTTC. It codes for CAISPPGTGNNNEQFF. The chain uses TRBV10-3 and TRBJ2-1, with TRBD1 identical over 9 bases. This CDR3 contains 16 residues. The V and J ends lost 5 bases and 5 bases, in that order; junction bases with no gene match: 10. Germline V gene sequence: CDR1 ENHRY, CDR2 SYGVKD.

The chain recombines TRBV19 with TRBJ1-2; the match to TRBD1 covers 9 bases. Germline V CDR1 and CDR2: LNHDA, SQIVND (reference sequence). V trimming: 2 bases; J trimming: 4 bases; junction bases outside the gene matches: 8. The CDR3 consists of 16 residues. In DNA, the CDR3 is TGTGCCAGTAGTATAACCGACACGACAGGGGGCTATGGCTACACCTTC. It yields the protein CASSITDTTGGYGYTF. The full variable domain, with the rest looked up from reference TRBV19 and TRBJ1-2, is DGGITQSPKYLFRKEGQNVTLSCEQNLNHDAMYWYRQDPGQGLRLIYYSQIVNDFQKGDIAEGYSVSREKKESFPLTVTSAQKNPTAFYLCASSITDTTGGYGYTFGSGTRLTVV.

This chain joins TRBV30 and TRBJ1-2; D possibly corresponds to TRBD1 (5 bases). CDR1 and CDR2 from the germline V gene are GTSNPN and SVGIG (reference sequence). Trimming removed 7 bases from V and 8 bases from J, with 14 bases in between. The length of the CDR3 is 11 residues. For the CDR3, the DNA is TGTGCCTACCTCCGGGGGGGAGGCTACACCTTC. It translates to CAYLRGGGYTF.

V is TRBV5-1 and J is TRBJ2-5; the D is unclear. The CDR3 is 13 residues long. Germline V gene data show CDR1 as SGHRS and CDR2 as YFSETQ. Trimming took off 0 bases at V and 5 bases at J, with 8 bases between the two ends. CDR3: CASSLDSGETQYF. In DNA form, the CDR3 reads TGCGCCAGCAGCTTGGACTCAGGCGAGACCCAGTACTTC.

The genes are TRBV4-3 and TRBJ2-7; tentatively, D is TRBD1 (5 bases). Trimming removed 1 base from V and 6 bases from J, with 22 bases in between. The CDR3 is made up of 17 amino acids. Germline V gene lookup returns CDR1 LGHNA and CDR2 YSLEER. CDR3 in amino acids: CASSQAATGSASGEQYF. Here the CDR3 DNA reads TGCGCCAGCAGCCAAGCCGCTACAGGCAGTGCCTCAGGCGAGCAGTACTTC.

This chain uses TRBV19 with TRBJ2-1; the match to TRBD2 covers 12 bases. V trimming: 6 bases; J trimming: 4 bases; junction bases outside the gene matches: 7. The CDR3 runs to 16 residues. Germline lookup yields CDR1 LNHDA and CDR2 SQIVND (reference sequence). This CDR3 reads CASSPGTSGFYNEQFF. DNA of the CDR3: TGTGCCAGTAGCCCAGGGACTAGCGGGTTTTACAATGAGCAGTTCTTC.

The chain couples TRBV13 to TRBJ2-5; perhaps TRBD2 as D (6 bases). The CDR3 length is 15 residues. Trimming pared 5 bases from V and 5 bases from J, leaving 18 bases between. Germline assignment: CDR1 PRHDT and CDR2 FYEKMQ (reference sequence). CDR3 nucleotide sequence: TGTGCCAGCAGCACGGGGGTCCAGTCGGGGGAGACCCAGTACTTC. Translated: CASSTGVQSGETQYF.

The chain has TRBV5-1 and TRBJ1-5; D is undetermined. Trimming shortened V by 1 base and J by 5 bases, and 7 bases separated the two germline ends. Germline lookup yields CDR1 SGHRS and CDR2 YFSETQ. The CDR3 loop spans 13 amino acids. CDR3 sequence: CASSLYTDQPQHF. The CDR3 DNA reads TGCGCCAGCAGCTTGTATACGGATCAGCCCCAGCATTTT. Full variable domain (missing parts from reference TRBV5-1 and TRBJ1-5): KAGVTQTPRYLIKTRGQQVTLSCSPISGHRSVSWYQQTPGQGLQFLFEYFSETQRNKGNFPGRFSGRQFSNSRSEMNVSTLELGDSALYLCASSLYTDQPQHFGDGTRLSIL.

This chain joins TRBV5-1 and TRBJ2-7; D is unresolved. Deletions cut 0 bases from V and 7 bases from J, with 11 bases between. Germline assignment: CDR1 SGHRS and CDR2 YFSETQ. CDR3 length equals 13 residues. CDR3: CASSLGAGNEQYF. The CDR3 DNA is TGCGCCAGCAGCTTGGGTGCTGGGAATGAGCAGTACTTC.

The V call is TRBV7-2, the J call TRBJ2-2, with D possibly matching TRBD1 (6 bases). The CDR3 runs to 15 residues. Germline V CDR1 and CDR2: SGHTA, FQGNSA. With 6 bases removed from V and 0 bases from J, the gap between germline ends came to 11 bases. In nucleotides, the CDR3 is TGTGCCAGCAGGCCCGGGACAACGAACACCGGGGAGCTGTTTTTT. This codes for CASRPGTTNTGELFF.

The genes are TRBV6-1 and TRBJ1-1, with TRBD1 as a possible D gene (5 bases). Germline lookup yields CDR1 MNHNS and CDR2 SASEGT. V lost 4 bases to trimming and J lost 1 base, with 13 bases between them. The CDR3 sequence is 15 residues long. CDR3 DNA: TGTGCCAGCAGTGTCCAGCCAGGGACGAACACTGAAGCTTTCTTT. This sequence encodes CASSVQPGTNTEAFF.

The chain links TRBV20-1 to TRBJ1-2; D not certain. The V gene's germline CDR1 is DFQATT and CDR2 SNEGSKA (reference sequence). V was shortened by 0 bases and J by 8 bases, with 7 bases between the two germline ends. The CDR3 is 11 residues long. CDR3 nucleotide sequence: TGCAGTGCTAGAGATTTGGGGGGCTACACCTTC. This sequence encodes CSARDLGGYTF.

Only one count was recorded for this clone. CDR3 sequence: CASAARGITYEQYF. CDR3 DNA: TGTGCCAGCGCGGCCCGAGGAATAACCTACGAGCAGTACTTC. The chain uses TRBV7-2 and TRBJ2-7, with no clear D. CDR1 is SGHTA and CDR2 is FQGNSA in the germline V gene. The CDR3 is 14 residues long. V dropped 8 bases and J dropped 2 bases, with 16 bases sitting between them.

The chain uses TRBV10-1 and TRBJ2-3; TRBD2 agrees at 11 bases. Germline-derived CDR1 and CDR2 are WNHNN and SYGVQD (reference sequence). The CDR3 has 16 amino acids. V gave up 4 bases and J gave up 4 bases; unmatched junction bases: 7. The CDR3: CASSGGLAGGADTQYF. The CDR3 DNA follows: TGCGCCAGCAGTGGAGGGCTAGCGGGAGGTGCAGATACGCAGTATTTT.

V usage is TRBV6-5 and J usage is TRBJ2-7; TRBD1 matches at 10 bases. The germline gives CDR1 MNHEY, CDR2 SVGAGI. CDR3 length equals 14 residues. V was clipped by 6 bases and J by 4 bases; unmatched bases: 6. CDR3 residues: CASSPLGQGYEQYF. The CDR3, as DNA: TGTGCCAGCAGCCCTCTGGGACAGGGGTACGAGCAGTACTTC.

The chain is built from TRBV15 and TRBJ1-4; TRBD1 is a possible D gene (5 bases). Trimming cost V 2 bases and J 7 bases, with 11 bases left between them. There are 14 residues in the CDR3. Germline V gives CDR1 LNHNV, CDR2 YYDKDF (reference sequence). The CDR3 DNA reads as TGTGCCACCAGCAGACCTGACAGACTTGAAAAACTGTTTTTT. This encodes CATSRPDRLEKLFF.

The genes are TRBV6-5 and TRBJ2-1; TRBD1 or TRBD2 may be the D gene (5 bases each). The CDR3 has 14 residues. V was shortened by 7 bases and J by 9 bases, with 19 bases between the two germline ends. Germline lookup yields CDR1 MNHEY and CDR2 SVGAGI. CDR3 region: CASTFEGSSAEQFF. The CDR3 DNA reads as TGTGCCAGCACCTTCGAGGGGAGTTCTGCTGAGCAGTTCTTC.

This clone was seen only once. The chain couples TRBV5-8 to TRBJ1-1, with D tentatively TRBD1 (6 bases). Germline V gives CDR1 SGHTS, CDR2 YDEGEE. V lost 0 bases and J lost 7, with 13 bases in between. CDR3 length equals 14 residues. The CDR3 coding sequence is TGTGCCAGCAGCTTGGTTTCAGGAGGGGGTGAAGCTTTCTTT. Protein sequence: CASSLVSGGGEAFF.

The chain links TRBV7-9 to TRBJ2-3, with a tentative D call TRBD2 (6 bases). The CDR3 runs 14 residues. V was trimmed by 4 bases and J by 4 bases, leaving 12 bases between them. The germline gives CDR1 SEHNR, CDR2 FQNEAQ (reference sequence). CDR3 loop: CASSWVGEADTQYF. CDR3 DNA sequence: TGTGCCAGCAGCTGGGTGGGGGAGGCAGATACGCAGTATTTT.

The rearrangement links TRBV6-6 to TRBJ1-1, with D perhaps TRBD1 (5 bases). In germline, CDR1 is MNHNY, CDR2 SVGAGI (reference sequence). The germline V and J ends were trimmed by 2 bases and 10 bases, with 23 bases remaining between them. This CDR3 comprises 16 residues. The CDR3 DNA sequence: TGTGCCAGCAGTTACCACGGGACGGTGATCGTCCGGGGAGCTTTCTTT. Its protein product is CASSYHGTVIVRGAFF.

This rearrangement joins TRBV19 to TRBJ2-1; D is perhaps TRBD2 (7 bases). Germline V gene data show CDR1 as LNHDA and CDR2 as SQIVND (reference sequence). V was cut by 7 bases and J by 5 bases, with 18 bases left in between. This CDR3 spans 15 amino acids. Written as DNA, the CDR3 is TGTGCCAGTATTACCCCCGGGGGGCGAGACAATGAGCAGTTCTTC. It is translated as CASITPGGRDNEQFF.

The chain employs TRBV4-2 and TRBJ1-2; D may be TRBD1 (5 bases). The V end was cut by 0 bases, the J end by 3 bases, with 11 bases between. This CDR3 is built from 15 residues. Germline CDR1 is LGHNA and CDR2 is YNFKEQ. The CDR3 spells CASSQDFRGDYGYTF. The DNA of the CDR3 is TGTGCCAGCAGCCAAGATTTCCGAGGGGACTATGGCTACACCTTC.

The chain carries TRBV30 and TRBJ2-3; 7 nucleotides align to TRBD1. Trimming at V came to 2 bases and at J to 3 bases, leaving 8 bases not matched to a gene. Per the germline V gene, CDR1 is GTSNPN and CDR2 is SVGIG (reference sequence). The CDR3 length is 15 residues. CDR3 sequence reads: CAWSPTTGLTDTQYF. Written as DNA, the CDR3 is TGTGCCTGGAGTCCAACGACAGGGCTTACAGATACGCAGTATTTT.

The gene calls are TRBV6-5 and TRBJ1-6, with D maybe TRBD1 (5 bases). CDR1 is MNHEY and CDR2 is SVGAGI in the germline V gene. Trimming took off 5 bases at V and 11 bases at J, with 16 bases between the two ends. The CDR3 spans 14 residues. The CDR3 DNA sequence: TGTGCCAGCAGTCAACCCTCGCAGGGTACACCCCTCCACTTT. Translating gives CASSQPSQGTPLHF.

Here the CDR3 reads CSAKPSGARGDTQYF. The DNA for the CDR3 is TGCAGCGCAAAACCGAGCGGGGCCCGGGGAGATACGCAGTATTTT. The chain is built from TRBV29-1 and TRBJ2-3; 7 bases agree with TRBD2. The CDR3 is made up of 15 amino acids. With 7 bases clipped from V and 5 bases from J, the junction kept 15 bases outside the gene matches. Germline assignment: CDR1 SQVTM and CDR2 ANQGSEA.

This clone was picked up one time. Here the CDR3 reads CASSPGKGGTQYF. The CDR3 DNA reads TGTGCCAGCAGTCCAGGGAAGGGAGGTACGCAGTATTTT. The J gene is TRBJ2-3, the V gene TRBV6-5, with D perhaps matching TRBD2 (6 bases). Per germline, CDR1 MNHEY and CDR2 SVGAGI. The V end was cut by 5 bases, the J end by 8 bases, with 14 bases between. The CDR3 length is 13 residues.

The V and J genes are TRBV30 and TRBJ2-7; D is possibly TRBD1 or TRBD2 (5 bases each). V lost 5 bases and J 6 bases, leaving 14 bases between the germline ends. The CDR3 runs 12 residues. Germline values: CDR1 GTSNPN, CDR2 SVGIG (reference sequence). The chain's CDR3 is CAWVRGGGEQYF. The CDR3 nucleotides are TGTGCCTGGGTCCGGGGCGGCGGCGAGCAGTACTTC.